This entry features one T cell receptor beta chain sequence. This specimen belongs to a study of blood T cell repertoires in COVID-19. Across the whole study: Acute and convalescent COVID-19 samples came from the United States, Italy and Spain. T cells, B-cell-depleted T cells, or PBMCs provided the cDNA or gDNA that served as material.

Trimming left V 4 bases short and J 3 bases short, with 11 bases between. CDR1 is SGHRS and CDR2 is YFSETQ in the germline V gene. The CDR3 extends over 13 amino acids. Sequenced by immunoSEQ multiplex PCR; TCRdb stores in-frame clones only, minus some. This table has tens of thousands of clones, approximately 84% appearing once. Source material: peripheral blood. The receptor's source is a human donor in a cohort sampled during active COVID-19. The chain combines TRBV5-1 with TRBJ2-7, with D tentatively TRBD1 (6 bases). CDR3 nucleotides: TGCGCCAGCAGCCCCGACAGGAACTACGAGCAGTACTTC. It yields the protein CASSPDRNYEQYF.